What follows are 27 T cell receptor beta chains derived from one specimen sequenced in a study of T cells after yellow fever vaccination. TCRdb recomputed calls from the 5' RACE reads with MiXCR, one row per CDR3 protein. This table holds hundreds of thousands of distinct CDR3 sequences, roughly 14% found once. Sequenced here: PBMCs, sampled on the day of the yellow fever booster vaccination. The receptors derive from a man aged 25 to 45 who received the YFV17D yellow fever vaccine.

CDR3 coding DNA: TGTGCCAGCGGCGATGAACAACAAAATGAGCAGTTCTTC. Protein sequence: CASGDEQQNEQFF. The gene calls are TRBV6-6 and TRBJ2-1; D is uncertain. V lost 8 bases, J lost 7 bases, and 15 bases lay in between. CDR3 length equals 13 residues. Germline V CDR1 and CDR2: MNHNY, SVGAGI (reference sequence).

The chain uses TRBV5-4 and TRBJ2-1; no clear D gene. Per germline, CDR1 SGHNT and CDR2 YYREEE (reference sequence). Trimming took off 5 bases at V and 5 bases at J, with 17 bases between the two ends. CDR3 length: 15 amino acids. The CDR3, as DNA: TGTGCCAGCAGTTCGGACCCCGGGCCCAACAATGAGCAGTTCTTC. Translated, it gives CASSSDPGPNNEQFF.

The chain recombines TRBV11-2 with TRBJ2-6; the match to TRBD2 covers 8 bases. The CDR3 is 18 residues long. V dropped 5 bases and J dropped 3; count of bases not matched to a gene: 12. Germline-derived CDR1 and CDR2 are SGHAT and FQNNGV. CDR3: CASSLPFGRAGGANVLTF. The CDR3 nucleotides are TGTGCCAGCAGCCTCCCCTTCGGGAGGGCCGGTGGGGCCAACGTCCTGACTTTC.

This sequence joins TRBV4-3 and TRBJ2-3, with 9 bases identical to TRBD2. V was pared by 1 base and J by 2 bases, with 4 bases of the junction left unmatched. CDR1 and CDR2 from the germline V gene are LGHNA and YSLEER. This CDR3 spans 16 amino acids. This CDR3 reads CASSQAWTSDTDTQYF. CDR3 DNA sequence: TGCGCCAGCAGCCAAGCCTGGACTAGCGACACAGATACGCAGTATTTT.

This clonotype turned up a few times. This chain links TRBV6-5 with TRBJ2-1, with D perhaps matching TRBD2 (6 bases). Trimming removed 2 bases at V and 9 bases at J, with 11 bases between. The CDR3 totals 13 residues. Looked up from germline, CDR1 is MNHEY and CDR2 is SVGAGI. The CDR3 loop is CASSYPGLPEQFF. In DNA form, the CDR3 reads TGTGCCAGCAGTTACCCGGGACTTCCTGAGCAGTTCTTC.

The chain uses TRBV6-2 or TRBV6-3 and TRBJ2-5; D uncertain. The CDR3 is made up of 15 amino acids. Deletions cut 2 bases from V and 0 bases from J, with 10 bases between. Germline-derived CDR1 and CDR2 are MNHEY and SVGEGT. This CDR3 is CASSYGPLYQETQYF. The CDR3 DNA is TGTGCCAGCAGTTACGGGCCCTTGTACCAAGAGACCCAGTACTTC.

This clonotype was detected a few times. In DNA form, the CDR3 reads TGTGCCAGCAGTTTAGGGCCGATGGGGGAGCAGTACTTC. Translation gives CASSLGPMGEQYF. The chain is built from TRBV28 and TRBJ2-7; unclear D gene. The CDR3 is 13 amino acids. The V end lost 2 bases, the J end lost 7 bases, and 12 bases lay between the germline ends. Germline CDR1 reads MDHEN; CDR2 reads SYDVKM.

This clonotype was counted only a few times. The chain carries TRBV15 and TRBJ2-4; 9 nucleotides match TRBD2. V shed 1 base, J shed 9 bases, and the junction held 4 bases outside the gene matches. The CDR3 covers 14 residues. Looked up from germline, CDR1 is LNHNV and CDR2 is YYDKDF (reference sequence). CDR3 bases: TGTGCCACCAGCAGAGGATCAGCGGGGGGCATTCAGTACTTC. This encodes CATSRGSAGGIQYF. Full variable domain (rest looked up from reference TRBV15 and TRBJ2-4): DAMVIQNPRYQVTQFGKPVTLSCSQTLNHNVMYWYQQKSSQAPKLLFHYYDKDFNNEADTPDNFQSRRPNTSFCFLDIRSPGLGDTAMYLCATSRGSAGGIQYFGAGTRLSVL.

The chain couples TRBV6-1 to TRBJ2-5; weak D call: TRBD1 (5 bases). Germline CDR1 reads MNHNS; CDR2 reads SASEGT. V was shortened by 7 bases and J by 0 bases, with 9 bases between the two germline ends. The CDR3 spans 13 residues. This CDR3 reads CASKKTDQETQYF. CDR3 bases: TGTGCCAGCAAGAAGACAGACCAAGAGACCCAGTACTTC.

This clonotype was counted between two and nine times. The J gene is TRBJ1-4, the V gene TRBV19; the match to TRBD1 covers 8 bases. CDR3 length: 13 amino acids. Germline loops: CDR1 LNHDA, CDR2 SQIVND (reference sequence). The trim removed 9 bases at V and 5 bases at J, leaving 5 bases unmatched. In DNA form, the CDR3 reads TGTGCCAGCAGGGACAGGTGGAATGAAAAACTGTTTTTT. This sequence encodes CASRDRWNEKLFF.

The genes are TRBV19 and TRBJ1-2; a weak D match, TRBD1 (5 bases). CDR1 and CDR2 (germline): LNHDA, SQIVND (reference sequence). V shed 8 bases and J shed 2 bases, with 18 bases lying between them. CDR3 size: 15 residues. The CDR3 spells CASRHPGRYNYGYTF. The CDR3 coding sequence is TGTGCCAGTCGCCATCCAGGGCGTTACAACTATGGCTACACCTTC. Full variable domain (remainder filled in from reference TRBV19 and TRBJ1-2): DGGITQSPKYLFRKEGQNVTLSCEQNLNHDAMYWYRQDPGQGLRLIYYSQIVNDFQKGDIAEGYSVSREKKESFPLTVTSAQKNPTAFYLCASRHPGRYNYGYTFGSGTRLTVV.

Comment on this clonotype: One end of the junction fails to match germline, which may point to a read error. This CDR3 reads CATSQEASGRGTDTQYF. CDR3 sequence (DNA): TGTGCCACCAGCCAAGAGGCTAGCGGTCGGGGCACAGATACGCAGTATTTT. The chain uses TRBV3-1 and TRBJ2-3; TRBD2 agrees at 7 bases. Germline loops: CDR1 LGHDT, CDR2 YNNKEL (reference sequence). The CDR3 is 17 residues long.

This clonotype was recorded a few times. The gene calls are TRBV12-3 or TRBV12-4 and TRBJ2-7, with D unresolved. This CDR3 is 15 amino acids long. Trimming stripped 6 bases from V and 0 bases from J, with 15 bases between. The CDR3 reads CASRGLSEVSYEQYF. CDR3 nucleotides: TGTGCCAGCAGGGGGTTGAGCGAGGTCTCCTACGAGCAGTACTTC.

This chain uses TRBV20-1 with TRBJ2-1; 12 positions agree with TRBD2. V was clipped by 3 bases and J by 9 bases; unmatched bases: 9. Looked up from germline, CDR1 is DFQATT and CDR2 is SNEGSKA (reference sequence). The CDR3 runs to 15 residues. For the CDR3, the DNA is TGCAGTGCTAGGGCGACTAGCGGGGGCACAAGTGAGCAGTTCTTC. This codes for CSARATSGGTSEQFF.

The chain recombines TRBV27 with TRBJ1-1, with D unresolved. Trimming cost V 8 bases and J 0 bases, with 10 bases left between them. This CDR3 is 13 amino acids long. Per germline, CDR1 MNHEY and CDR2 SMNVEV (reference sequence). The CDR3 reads CASGQTVNTEAFF. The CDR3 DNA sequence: TGTGCCAGCGGCCAGACGGTGAACACTGAAGCTTTCTTT.

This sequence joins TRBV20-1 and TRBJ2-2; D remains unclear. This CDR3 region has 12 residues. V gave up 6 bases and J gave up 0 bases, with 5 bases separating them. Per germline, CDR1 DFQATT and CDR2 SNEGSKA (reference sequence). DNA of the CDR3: TGCAGTGCAGCCGCGAACACCGGGGAGCTGTTTTTT. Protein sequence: CSAAANTGELFF.

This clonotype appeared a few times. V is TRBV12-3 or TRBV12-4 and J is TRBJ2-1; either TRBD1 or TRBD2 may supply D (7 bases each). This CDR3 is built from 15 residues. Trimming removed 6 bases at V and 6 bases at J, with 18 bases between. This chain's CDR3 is CASSQGGTVSNEQFF. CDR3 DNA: TGTGCCAGCAGCCAGGGGGGGACGGTTTCCAATGAGCAGTTCTTC.

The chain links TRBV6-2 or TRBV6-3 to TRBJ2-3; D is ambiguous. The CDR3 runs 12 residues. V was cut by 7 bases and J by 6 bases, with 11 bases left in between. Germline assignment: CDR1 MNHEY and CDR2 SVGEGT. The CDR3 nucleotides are TGTGCCAGCACTTCGGCAGCGGATACGCAGTATTTT. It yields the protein CASTSAADTQYF.

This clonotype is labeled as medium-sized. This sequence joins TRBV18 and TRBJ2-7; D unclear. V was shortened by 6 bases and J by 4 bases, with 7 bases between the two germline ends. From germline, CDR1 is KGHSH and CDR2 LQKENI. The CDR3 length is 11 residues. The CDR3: CASSPEYEQYF. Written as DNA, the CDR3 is TGTGCCAGCTCGCCGGAGTACGAGCAGTACTTC.

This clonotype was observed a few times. CDR3 coding DNA: TGCAGTGCTAGAGAGACAGGGGGATCCTACAATGAGCAGTTCTTC. Its translation is CSARETGGSYNEQFF. The V and J genes are TRBV20-1 and TRBJ2-1; 9 bases fit TRBD1. This CDR3 has 15 residues. Germline CDR1 DFQATT, CDR2 SNEGSKA (reference sequence). V gave up 0 bases and J gave up 1 base; unmatched junction bases: 1.

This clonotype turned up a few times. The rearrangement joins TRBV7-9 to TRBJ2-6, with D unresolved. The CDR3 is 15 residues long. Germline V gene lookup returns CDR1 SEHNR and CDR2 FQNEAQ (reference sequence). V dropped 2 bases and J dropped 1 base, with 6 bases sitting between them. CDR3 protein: CASSLWGSGANVLTF. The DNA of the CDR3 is TGTGCCAGCAGCTTATGGGGTTCTGGGGCCAACGTCCTGACTTTC.

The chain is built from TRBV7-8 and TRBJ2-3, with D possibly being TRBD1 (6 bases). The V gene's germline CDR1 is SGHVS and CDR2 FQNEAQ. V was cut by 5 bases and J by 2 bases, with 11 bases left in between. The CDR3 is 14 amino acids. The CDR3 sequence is CASSTGTNTDTQYF. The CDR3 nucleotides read TGTGCCAGCAGCACCGGGACAAACACAGATACGCAGTATTTT.

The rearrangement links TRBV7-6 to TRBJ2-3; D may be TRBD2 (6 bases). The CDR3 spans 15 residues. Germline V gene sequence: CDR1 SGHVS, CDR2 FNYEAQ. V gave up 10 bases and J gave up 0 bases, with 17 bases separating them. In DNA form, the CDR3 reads TGTGCCACATCCCGTGGGGCGGGAAGCACAGATACGCAGTATTTT. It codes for CATSRGAGSTDTQYF.

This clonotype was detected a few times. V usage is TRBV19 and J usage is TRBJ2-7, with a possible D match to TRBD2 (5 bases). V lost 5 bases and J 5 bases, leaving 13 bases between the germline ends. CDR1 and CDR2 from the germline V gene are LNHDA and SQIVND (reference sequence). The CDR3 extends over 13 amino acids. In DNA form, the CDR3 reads TGTGCCAGTAGTTTGGAGCCGAGGGACGAGCAGTACTTC. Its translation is CASSLEPRDEQYF.

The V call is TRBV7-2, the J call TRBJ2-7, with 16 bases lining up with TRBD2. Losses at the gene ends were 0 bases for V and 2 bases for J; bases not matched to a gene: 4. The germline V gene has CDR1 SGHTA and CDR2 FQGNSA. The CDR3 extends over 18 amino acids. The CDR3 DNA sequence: TGTGCCAGCAGCTTAGCCTACGGGACTAGCGGGAGGGCCTACGAGCAGTACTTC. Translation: CASSLAYGTSGRAYEQYF.

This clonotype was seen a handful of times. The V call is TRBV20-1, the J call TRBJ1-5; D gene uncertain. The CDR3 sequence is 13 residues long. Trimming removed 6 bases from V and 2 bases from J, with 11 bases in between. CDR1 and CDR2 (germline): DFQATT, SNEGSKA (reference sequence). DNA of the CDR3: TGCAGTGCGAAGGACTGGGGCAATCAGCCCCAGCATTTT. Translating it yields CSAKDWGNQPQHF.

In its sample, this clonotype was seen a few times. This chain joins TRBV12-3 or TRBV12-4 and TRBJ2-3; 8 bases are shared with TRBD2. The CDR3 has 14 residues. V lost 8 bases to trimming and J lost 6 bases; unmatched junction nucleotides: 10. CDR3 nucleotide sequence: TGTGCCAGCCAGAGTAGCGGGGTCCTGGATACGCAGTATTTT. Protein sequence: CASQSSGVLDTQYF.